This T cell receptor beta chain was sequenced in a study of technical replicates of blood from a handful of donors. Libraries were prepared by immunoSEQ multiplex PCR; TCRdb keeps only in-frame clonotypes and omits some of them. The sample has around 85,000 clones; roughly 94% are singletons. Germline assignment: CDR1 LNHDA and CDR2 SQIVND (reference sequence). The CDR3 extends over 13 amino acids. V was trimmed by 9 bases and J by 7 bases, leaving 15 bases between them. V gene TRBV19 combines with J gene TRBJ1-4, with D possibly being TRBD1 (5 bases). The material sequenced was T cells isolated from PBMCs. The clonotype was recovered from a human donor in good health. The CDR3: CASGGVVFEKLFF. CDR3 DNA: TGTGCCAGCGGGGGGGTCGTCTTTGAAAAACTGTTTTTT.